One sample yielded the 26 T cell receptor beta chains listed below, sequenced in a study of regulatory T cells in long-lasting Graves disease. The time point denotes: persistent/refractory GD, antithyroid drugs over 5 years with positive TRAb. PBMC RNA was the source of the TCR library. In building TCR beta libraries, iRepertoire HTBI primers were used together with Arm-PCR of CDR3 regions. In TCRdb, the multiplex PCR reads were re-called with MiXCR into one record per CDR3 protein. Of more than 350,000 distinct CDR3 sequences in the sample, roughly 21% were seen once. Sequenced here: peripheral blood mononuclear cells (PBMCs), sampled when the disease was refractory, from a patient treated with antithyroid drugs. These receptor sequences come from a female donor with Graves disease.

This clonotype was observed many times. V and J are TRBV2 and TRBJ2-7, with 9 bases fitting TRBD1. V lost 5 bases and J lost 4; bases outside the gene matches: 6. Germline CDR1 is SNHLY and CDR2 is FYNNEI. The CDR3 loop spans 14 amino acids. CDR3 protein: CASSRETGGYEQYF. In DNA form, the CDR3 reads TGTGCCAGCAGTCGGGAGACAGGGGGTTACGAGCAGTACTTC.

The CDR3: CASSLGYSYNEQFF. The CDR3 region has the DNA TGTGCCAGCAGTTTGGGTTACTCCTACAATGAGCAGTTCTTC. The chain couples TRBV27 to TRBJ2-1; D is unclear. Germline V gene sequence: CDR1 MNHEY, CDR2 SMNVEV (reference sequence). Trimming took 3 bases from V and 0 from J, leaving 6 bases between them. The CDR3 has 14 residues.

This chain links TRBV18 with TRBJ1-1; D may be TRBD1 (5 bases). This CDR3 spans 14 amino acids. Looked up from germline, CDR1 is KGHSH and CDR2 is LQKENI. Deletions cut 2 bases from V and 1 base from J, with 8 bases between. This CDR3 reads CASSPVDRNTEAFF. The CDR3 coding sequence is TGTGCCAGCTCACCAGTCGACAGGAACACTGAAGCTTTCTTT.

This clonotype was observed at least ten times. The V gene is TRBV6-1, the J gene TRBJ2-2; 9 positions match TRBD2. Germline assignment: CDR1 MNHNS and CDR2 SASEGT. This CDR3 has 17 residues. V dropped 6 bases and J dropped 7; count of bases not matched to a gene: 15. DNA of the CDR3: TGTGCCAGCAGCCACCACGTGTTGCTAGCGGGGTACGGGGAGCTGTTTTTT. Protein sequence: CASSHHVLLAGYGELFF.

The table lists this clonotype with many counts. This rearrangement joins TRBV12-3 or TRBV12-4 to TRBJ1-1; TRBD1 agrees at 9 bases. Losses at the gene ends were 1 base for V and 3 bases for J; bases not matched to a gene: 6. This CDR3 contains 16 residues. CDR3 in amino acids: CASSLGQGDVYTEAFF. CDR3 DNA sequence: TGTGCCAGCAGTTTAGGACAGGGGGACGTGTACACTGAAGCTTTCTTT.

This clonotype was detected a few times. The conserved final phenylalanine or tryptophan is absent from the CDR3, which likely points to a read error. J is TRBJ1-5 and V is TRBV6-2 or TRBV6-3, with D possibly matching TRBD1 (5 bases). Trimming shortened V by 5 bases and J by 7 bases, and 12 bases separated the two germline ends. The germline V gene encodes CDR1 MNHEY and CDR2 SVGEGT. There are 13 residues in the CDR3. CDR3 residues: CASSQPGEQPQHL. For the CDR3, the DNA is TGTGCCAGCAGTCAACCGGGGGAACAGCCCCAGCATCTT.

The V and J genes are TRBV29-1 and TRBJ2-3; D is ambiguous. In germline, CDR1 is SQVTM, CDR2 ANQGSEA. This CDR3 has 14 residues. The V and J ends lost 4 bases and 0 bases respectively, with 11 bases between them. The CDR3: CSVGFQTSTDTQYF. CDR3 nucleotide sequence: TGCAGCGTTGGCTTCCAGACAAGCACAGATACGCAGTATTTT.

This sequence joins TRBV11-1 and TRBJ2-7, with 8 positions matching TRBD2. Germline V gene data show CDR1 as SGHAT and CDR2 as FQDESV (reference sequence). The CDR3 contains 15 residues. The V and J ends lost 1 base and 1 base, in that order; junction bases with no gene match: 3. The DNA of the CDR3 is TGTGCCAGCAGCTTAGAACTAGCGGAATCCTACGAGCAGTACTTC. Translation: CASSLELAESYEQYF.

As regards this clonotype: Being one base from a much bigger clone, this may be a read error. This chain links TRBV7-8 with TRBJ1-1, with a weak D call TRBD1 (6 bases). The CDR3 has 16 residues. CDR1 is SGHVS, CDR2 FQNEAQ, per germline. The CDR3 region has the DNA TGTGTCAGCAGCCCCCGAGTTGGGACAAAGGGCACTGAAGCTTTCTTT. Translation gives CVSSPRVGTKGTEAFF. Together with reference TRBV7-8 and TRBJ1-1, the CDR3 gives the full variable domain: GAGVSQSPRYKVAKRGQDVALRCDPISGHVSLFWYQQALGQGPEFLTYFQNEAQLDKSGLPSDRFFAERPEGSVSTLKIQRTQQEDSAVYLCVSSPRVGTKGTEAFFGQGTRLTVV.

This clonotype was counted at least ten times. The V gene is TRBV12-3 or TRBV12-4, the J gene TRBJ1-5; D is uncertain. The CDR3 loop spans 16 amino acids. Deletions cut 5 bases from V and 0 bases from J, with 14 bases between. CDR3 sequence: CASSHLSLSSNQPQHF. The DNA of the CDR3 is TGTGCCAGCAGTCACCTATCCCTTTCTAGCAATCAGCCCCAGCATTTT.

This clonotype was seen many times. The gene calls are TRBV12-3 or TRBV12-4 and TRBJ1-2, with D maybe TRBD1 (5 bases). The CDR3 runs to 12 residues. The V gene lost 5 bases and the J gene lost 8 bases, with 12 bases spanning the gap. CDR3 in amino acids: CASSRDAGGYTF. DNA of the CDR3: TGTGCCAGCAGTCGGGACGCGGGGGGCTACACCTTC.

Many counts were recorded for this clonotype. The CDR3 loop reads CASSSVRLGQPQHF. The CDR3 nucleotides read TGTGCCAGCAGCTCCGTCCGCCTAGGCCAGCCCCAGCATTTT. The chain recombines TRBV12-3 or TRBV12-4 with TRBJ1-5; no clear D gene. The CDR3 totals 14 residues. V dropped 6 bases and J dropped 7 bases, with 16 bases sitting between them.

The rearrangement joins TRBV5-1 to TRBJ2-4, with TRBD1 matching over 7 bases. The junction had 0 bases not matched to a gene; V was cut back by 2 bases and J by 1 base. From germline, CDR1 is SGHRS and CDR2 YFSETQ. The CDR3 spans 14 residues. The CDR3 DNA reads as TGCGCCAGCAGCTTACAGGGGGCCAAAAACATTCAGTACTTC. Translation: CASSLQGAKNIQYF. The whole variable domain, remainder taken from reference TRBV5-1 and TRBJ2-4, is KAGVTQTPRYLIKTRGQQVTLSCSPISGHRSVSWYQQTPGQGLQFLFEYFSETQRNKGNFPGRFSGRQFSNSRSEMNVSTLELGDSALYLCASSLQGAKNIQYFGAGTRLSVL.

This clonotype came up many times. This chain uses TRBV28 with TRBJ2-5; D is undetermined. The germline V gene encodes CDR1 MDHEN and CDR2 SYDVKM. V was shortened by 6 bases and J by 3 bases, with 20 bases between the two germline ends. The length of the CDR3 is 16 residues. The CDR3 sequence: CASSYRIVRTEETQYF. CDR3 DNA: TGTGCCAGCAGCTACAGAATCGTACGGACCGAAGAGACCCAGTACTTC. Full variable domain (remainder filled in from reference TRBV28 and TRBJ2-5): DVKVTQSSRYLVKRTGEKVFLECVQDMDHENMFWYRQDPGLGLRLIYFSYDVKMKEKGDIPEGYSVSREKKERFSLILESASTNQTSMYLCASSYRIVRTEETQYFGPGTRLLVL.

This clonotype was found many times. This chain joins TRBV29-1 and TRBJ1-1; tentatively, D is TRBD1 (6 bases). CDR3 length: 10 amino acids. Germline V gene sequence: CDR1 SQVTM, CDR2 ANQGSEA. V lost 6 bases to trimming and J lost 10 bases, with 12 bases between them. CDR3 sequence: CSVDRDTAFF. The CDR3 nucleotides are TGCAGCGTAGACCGGGACACAGCTTTCTTT.

This clonotype has ten or more counts. The chain carries TRBV6-1 and TRBJ2-7; 8 bases agree with TRBD1. The CDR3 has 14 amino acids. CDR1 and CDR2 (germline): MNHNS, SASEGT. With 6 bases clipped from V and 4 bases from J, the junction kept 8 bases outside the gene matches. CDR3: CASRDTGGSYEQYF. CDR3 sequence (DNA): TGTGCCAGCAGGGACACAGGGGGATCTTACGAGCAGTACTTC.

This clonotype occurred many times. This chain uses TRBV11-2 with TRBJ2-2, with D possibly being TRBD1 (5 bases). Germline V gene lookup returns CDR1 SGHAT and CDR2 FQNNGV. The CDR3 is 13 amino acids. The V end was cut by 8 bases, the J end by 4 bases, with 11 bases between. CDR3 amino acids: CASGHYSTGELFF. CDR3 DNA sequence: TGTGCCAGCGGACACTATTCCACCGGGGAGCTGTTTTTT.

This clonotype was seen a handful of times. The chain recombines TRBV12-3 or TRBV12-4 with TRBJ1-1, with a possible D match to TRBD1 (5 bases). V was shortened by 7 bases and J by 8 bases, with 14 bases between the two germline ends. The CDR3 loop spans 12 amino acids. The CDR3 DNA follows: TGTGCCAGCACGTCCGGGGCACTAGAAGCTTTCTTT. Its protein is CASTSGALEAFF.

J is TRBJ2-7 and V is TRBV6-1; D not resolved. The CDR3 has 15 amino acids. The germline V gene encodes CDR1 MNHNS and CDR2 SASEGT. Trimming left V 7 bases short and J 0 bases short, with 16 bases between. Here the CDR3 reads CASIAWTLGSYEQYF. The CDR3 nucleotides are TGTGCCAGCATCGCTTGGACCCTGGGCTCCTACGAGCAGTACTTC.

This clonotype was picked up many times. This CDR3 reads CASTGTATYEQYF. The DNA for the CDR3 is TGTGCCAGCACTGGGACAGCAACCTACGAGCAGTACTTC. The chain couples TRBV28 to TRBJ2-7; TRBD1 agrees at 7 bases. Germline V gene data show CDR1 as MDHEN and CDR2 as SYDVKM. CDR3 length equals 13 residues. V gave up 7 bases and J gave up 2 bases; unmatched junction bases: 5.

This clonotype was seen repeatedly, ten times or more. The chain combines TRBV28 with TRBJ2-7; D is possibly TRBD2 (5 bases). Germline values: CDR1 MDHEN, CDR2 SYDVKM. The V gene lost 7 bases and the J gene lost 2 bases, with 12 bases spanning the gap. The CDR3 runs to 13 residues. This CDR3 is CASNEEATYEQYF. CDR3 nucleotides: TGTGCCAGCAACGAGGAGGCGACCTACGAGCAGTACTTC.

The rearrangement links TRBV10-2 to TRBJ2-7; a weak D match, TRBD2 (8 bases). Trimming left V 4 bases short and J 0 bases short, with 19 bases between. CDR3 size: 17 residues. Per germline, CDR1 WSHSY and CDR2 SAAADI. CDR3 sequence reads: CASSADRLAGRSYEQYF. The CDR3 DNA reads TGCGCCAGCAGTGCGGACAGGCTAGCGGGTCGCTCCTACGAGCAGTACTTC.

The chain uses TRBV20-1 and TRBJ2-2, with no clear D. CDR3 length: 17 amino acids. V was cut by 2 bases and J by 0 bases, with 16 bases left in between. Germline V CDR1 and CDR2: DFQATT, SNEGSKA (reference sequence). In DNA, the CDR3 is TGCAGTGCTAGAAACCCCAGAGGAGAAGCGAACACCGGGGAGCTGTTTTTT. Protein product: CSARNPRGEANTGELFF.

This clonotype showed up many times. This chain joins TRBV3-1 and TRBJ1-2; D gene unclear. Trimming stripped 1 base from V and 6 bases from J, with 6 bases between. Germline V gene sequence: CDR1 LGHDT, CDR2 YNNKEL (reference sequence). CDR3 length equals 12 residues. This CDR3 reads CASSQGPDGYTF. CDR3 bases: TGTGCCAGCAGCCAAGGACCTGATGGCTACACCTTC.

This clonotype was seen many times. The chain is built from TRBV27 and TRBJ2-5, with TRBD1 matching 11 bases. V shed 0 bases, J shed 4 bases, and the junction held 4 bases outside the gene matches. The germline V gene encodes CDR1 MNHEY and CDR2 SMNVEV (reference sequence). The CDR3 sequence is 16 residues long. CDR3 region: CASSLSGTGGGETQYF. The CDR3, as DNA: TGTGCCAGCAGTTTATCCGGGACAGGGGGGGGAGAGACCCAGTACTTC.

V is TRBV5-1 and J is TRBJ1-1; D gene unclear. V was shortened by 5 bases and J by 5 bases, with 16 bases between the two germline ends. CDR1 is SGHRS and CDR2 is YFSETQ in the germline V gene. CDR3 length: 14 residues. The CDR3 region has the DNA TGCGCCAGCAGTCGTCTACGAGGAGGGACTGAAGCTTTCTTT. The encoded protein is CASSRLRGGTEAFF.